The 29 T cell receptor beta chains below were found in one sample sequenced in a study of blood T cell repertoires in COVID-19. The protocol was immunoSEQ multiplex PCR, while the TCRdb copy is restricted to in-frame clones and leaves out a portion. The table lists around 250,000 clones, 80% to 90% of them singletons. Sequencing was carried out using PBMCs or T cells enriched from blood (not recorded which). The receptors were gathered from a woman between 40 and 50 years old who had been exposed to COVID-19.

The chain links TRBV5-1 to TRBJ2-4; no clear D. The CDR3 spans 11 residues. Per germline, CDR1 SGHRS and CDR2 YFSETQ. Trimming took off 0 bases at V and 9 bases at J, with 4 bases between the two ends. CDR3 amino acids: CASSLDGIQYF. The CDR3 bases are TGCGCCAGCAGCTTGGACGGCATTCAGTACTTC.

The gene calls are TRBV15 and TRBJ1-2; D not certain. CDR1 and CDR2 from the germline V gene are LNHNV and YYDKDF (reference sequence). CDR3 length: 15 residues. V dropped 0 bases and J dropped 2 bases, with 10 bases sitting between them. The DNA of the CDR3 is TGTGCCACCAGCAGAGATAGTAGCGGCAACTATGGCTACACCTTC. Protein: CATSRDSSGNYGYTF.

The chain has TRBV6-5 and TRBJ1-1; D gene ambiguous. The CDR3 consists of 12 residues. In germline, CDR1 is MNHEY, CDR2 SVGAGI. V shed 4 bases and J shed 5 bases, with 8 bases lying between them. This chain's CDR3 is CASSSEWTEAFF. The CDR3 bases are TGTGCCAGCAGTTCTGAGTGGACTGAAGCTTTCTTT.

This clone showed up just once. The chain employs TRBV19 and TRBJ2-7; 9 nucleotides line up with TRBD1. The V gene's germline CDR1 is LNHDA and CDR2 SQIVND (reference sequence). The V and J ends lost 5 bases and 6 bases, in that order; junction bases with no gene match: 5. The CDR3 is 13 residues long. CDR3 protein: CASSSGTGLEQYF. The CDR3 DNA sequence: TGTGCCAGTAGTTCCGGGACAGGGCTCGAGCAGTACTTC.

V and J are TRBV13 and TRBJ1-2; 7 bases agree with TRBD1. V trimming: 5 bases; J trimming: 3 bases; junction bases outside the gene matches: 9. Germline CDR1 and CDR2: PRHDT and FYEKMQ (reference sequence). The CDR3 has 15 residues. CDR3 bases: TGTGCCAGCAGCACCCGTGACAGGGAAGACTATGGCTACACCTTC. It specifies CASSTRDREDYGYTF.

The CDR3 reads CASRKFGTREAFF. The CDR3 DNA sequence: TGTGCCAGCAGAAAATTCGGGACACGTGAAGCTTTCTTT. The chain uses TRBV6-4 and TRBJ1-1; D possibly corresponds to TRBD1 (6 bases). Germline CDR1 reads MRHNA; CDR2 reads SNTAGT. Trimming took 6 bases from V and 7 from J, leaving 15 bases between them. CDR3 size: 13 residues.

The J gene is TRBJ2-1, the V gene TRBV3-1 (or the pseudogene TRBV3-2), with D maybe TRBD2 (7 bases). In germline, CDR1 is LGHDT, CDR2 YNNKEL (reference sequence). Trimming stripped 5 bases from V and 6 bases from J, with 17 bases between. The CDR3 length is 15 residues. For the CDR3, the DNA is TGTGCCAGCAGCAAAAGGGGGGGTACCCCCAATGAGCAGTTCTTC. Translated: CASSKRGGTPNEQFF.

The chain combines TRBV5-6 with TRBJ2-1, with TRBD1 identical over 8 bases. V gave up 4 bases and J gave up 8 bases; unmatched junction bases: 11. Germline V lookup: CDR1 SGHDT, CDR2 YYEEEE. The CDR3 loop spans 15 amino acids. The CDR3 loop reads CASSTTPQGAHEQFF. In DNA form, the CDR3 reads TGTGCCAGCAGCACAACACCCCAGGGGGCCCATGAGCAGTTCTTC.

This rearrangement joins TRBV3-1 (or the pseudogene TRBV3-2) to TRBJ1-5; D uncertain. Germline lookup yields CDR1 LGHDT and CDR2 YNNKEL (reference sequence). Trimming cost V 0 bases and J 3 bases, with 3 bases left between them. The CDR3 sequence is 13 residues long. CDR3 sequence: CASSQEANQPQHF. The CDR3 nucleotides read TGTGCCAGCAGCCAAGAGGCCAATCAGCCCCAGCATTTT.

V is TRBV3-1 (or the pseudogene TRBV3-2) and J is TRBJ1-2; D remains ambiguous. The CDR3 sequence is 13 residues long. Trimming stripped 1 base from V and 8 bases from J, with 11 bases between. Germline V CDR1 and CDR2: LGHDT, YNNKEL (reference sequence). CDR3 protein: CASSQAEAFGYTF. The DNA of the CDR3 is TGTGCCAGCAGCCAAGCTGAAGCCTTCGGCTACACCTTC.

The rearrangement uses TRBV7-9 and TRBJ2-3; D is unresolved. The length of the CDR3 is 14 residues. Deletions cut 5 bases from V and 0 bases from J, with 9 bases between. Per the germline V gene, CDR1 is SEHNR and CDR2 is FQNEAQ (reference sequence). In nucleotides, the CDR3 is TGTGCCAGCAGCCCTTTGACTAGCACAGATACGCAGTATTTT. It translates to CASSPLTSTDTQYF.

The chain links TRBV24-1 to TRBJ2-6; TRBD1 matches at 8 bases. Unmatched junction bases numbered 6, after V lost 6 bases and J lost 0 bases. CDR3 length equals 17 residues. CDR1 is KGHDR, CDR2 SFDVKD, per germline. The CDR3 here is CATSSGQGGSGANVLTF. Written as DNA, the CDR3 is TGTGCCACCAGTTCTGGACAGGGCGGCTCTGGGGCCAACGTCCTGACTTTC.

The rearrangement uses TRBV5-4 and TRBJ2-3; 8 bases map to TRBD2. This CDR3 is 15 amino acids long. Germline assignment: CDR1 SGHNT and CDR2 YYREEE (reference sequence). The V segment lost 4 bases and the J segment 0 bases; nucleotides outside the gene matches: 4. The CDR3 sequence is CASSRGGKSTDTQYF. CDR3 nucleotides: TGTGCCAGCAGCCGGGGGGGGAAGAGCACAGATACGCAGTATTTT.

The chain uses TRBV10-3 and TRBJ1-4; D call uncertain. With 9 bases removed from V and 0 bases from J, the gap between germline ends came to 8 bases. Germline CDR1 ENHRY, CDR2 SYGVKD. CDR3 length: 13 residues. The CDR3 coding sequence is TGTGCCATGCAGAGCGCAACTAATGAAAAACTGTTTTTT. Translating gives CAMQSATNEKLFF.

This clone was seen a handful of times. The CDR3 nucleotides are TGCGCCAGCAGCCATGCGGGGGGGTACGGGGAGCTGTTTTTT. Protein product: CASSHAGGYGELFF. This sequence joins TRBV4-1 and TRBJ2-2; 9 bases map to TRBD2. This CDR3 has 14 residues. The ends lost 3 bases at V and 7 bases at J; junction bases unmatched: 3. Germline assignment: CDR1 MGHRA and CDR2 YSYEKL.

The chain is built from TRBV5-3 and TRBJ2-7; 9 bases are a match to TRBD2. TRBV5-3 is marked as an open reading frame, function uncertain. Trimming took 4 bases from V and 5 from J; bases not matched to a gene: 16. CDR3 size: 17 residues. The CDR3 nucleotides read TGTGCCAGAAGCCGCGAGCTAGCGGGAAAAGTAGAGGACGAGCAGTACGTC. Its protein is CARSRELAGKVEDEQYV.

The chain employs TRBV7-9 and TRBJ1-2; no definite D call. The CDR3 spans 13 residues. Germline values: CDR1 SEHNR, CDR2 FQNEAQ (reference sequence). The ends were cut back, 1 base at V and 8 bases at J, with 11 bases in the middle. The CDR3 loop reads CASSLEPLAGYTF. The CDR3 nucleotides are TGTGCCAGCAGCTTAGAACCCCTAGCCGGCTACACCTTC.

CDR3: CASGQHRIQKSMGYTF. For the CDR3, the DNA is TGTGCCAGCGGCCAACACAGAATTCAAAAGTCTATGGGCTACACCTTC. The V and J genes are TRBV28 and TRBJ1-2; no clear D gene. V dropped 8 bases and J dropped 8 bases, with 27 bases sitting between them. Germline V lookup: CDR1 MDHEN, CDR2 SYDVKM. The length of the CDR3 is 16 residues.

This clone turned up a few times. The chain employs TRBV7-9 and TRBJ2-7; TRBD1 aligns across 7 bases. The CDR3 contains 16 residues. The germline V gene encodes CDR1 SEHNR and CDR2 FQNEAQ (reference sequence). V dropped 5 bases and J dropped 3; count of bases not matched to a gene: 13. CDR3 sequence reads: CASSLPHGQGDYEQYF. The CDR3 DNA follows: TGTGCCAGCAGCCTTCCTCATGGGCAGGGGGACTACGAGCAGTACTTC.

The chain combines TRBV4-3 with TRBJ2-7; 7 nucleotides agree with TRBD1. Germline CDR1 LGHNA, CDR2 YSLEER. The CDR3 sequence is 16 residues long. J lost 3 bases, V lost 1 base, and 9 bases had no gene match. This chain's CDR3 is CASSQAFTGAYYEQYF. The CDR3 region has the DNA TGCGCCAGCAGCCAAGCGTTTACAGGGGCATACTACGAGCAGTACTTC.

The chain is built from TRBV10-2 and TRBJ2-3; TRBD2 agrees at 9 bases. CDR1 and CDR2 from the germline V gene are WSHSY and SAAADI. J gave up 0 bases and V 6 bases, and 4 bases lay outside the gene matches. The CDR3 has 15 residues. CDR3 residues: CASRVAGVSTDTQYF. The CDR3 DNA reads as TGCGCCAGCAGGGTAGCGGGAGTCAGCACAGATACGCAGTATTTT.

The chain recombines TRBV27 with TRBJ1-4; D unclear. The CDR3 length is 14 residues. CDR1 MNHEY and CDR2 SMNVEV come from the germline V gene (reference sequence). Trimming took off 7 bases at V and 0 bases at J, with 9 bases between the two ends. The CDR3 sequence is CASTSLATNEKLFF. CDR3 sequence (DNA): TGTGCCAGCACATCACTAGCAACTAATGAAAAACTGTTTTTT.

The count of this clone is one. The chain links TRBV9 to TRBJ2-7, with D unresolved. V was clipped by 4 bases and J by 5 bases, with 16 bases between them. The CDR3 is 14 residues long. The germline V gene encodes CDR1 SGDLS and CDR2 YYNGEE. The CDR3 here is CASSTNWVSHEQYF. The CDR3 coding sequence is TGTGCCAGCAGCACTAATTGGGTTTCCCACGAGCAGTACTTC.

The J gene is TRBJ2-1, the V gene TRBV19; 8 bases map to TRBD2. The CDR3 contains 12 residues. CDR1 and CDR2 from the germline V gene are LNHDA and SQIVND (reference sequence). V gave up 5 bases and J gave up 9 bases; unmatched junction bases: 3. This CDR3 is CASSAAGVEQFF. The CDR3 DNA reads TGTGCCAGTAGTGCAGCGGGAGTTGAGCAGTTCTTC.

The chain employs TRBV4-3 and TRBJ2-1; D perhaps matches TRBD2 (5 bases). Deletions cut 4 bases from V and 8 bases from J, with 18 bases between. Per the germline V gene, CDR1 is LGHNA and CDR2 is YSLEER. The CDR3 contains 15 residues. This CDR3 is CASSRRKVVSDEQFF. The CDR3 DNA reads TGCGCCAGCAGCCGCCGAAAGGTGGTTAGCGATGAGCAGTTCTTC.

This clone has a handful of counts. V usage is TRBV7-2 and J usage is TRBJ1-4; no clear D gene. V was trimmed by 7 bases and J by 0 bases, leaving 6 bases between them. The CDR3 covers 13 residues. Germline V gives CDR1 SGHTA, CDR2 FQGNSA. DNA for the CDR3: TGTGCCAGCACAGTCGCAACTAATGAAAAACTGTTTTTT. Protein: CASTVATNEKLFF.

V and J are TRBV18 and TRBJ1-1; D possibly corresponds to TRBD1 (5 bases). Trimming cost V 4 bases and J 4 bases, with 13 bases left between them. This CDR3 contains 14 residues. Germline assignment: CDR1 KGHSH and CDR2 LQKENI. The CDR3 region is CASSQDRSGTEAFF. DNA for the CDR3: TGTGCCAGCTCACAAGACAGATCGGGCACTGAAGCTTTCTTT.

The chain joins TRBV24-1 to TRBJ1-2; TRBD1 is a possible D gene (6 bases). Germline loops: CDR1 KGHDR, CDR2 SFDVKD. Trimming removed 4 bases from V and 4 bases from J, with 12 bases in between. The CDR3 totals 14 residues. DNA of the CDR3: TGTGCCACCAGTGACCAAGGACAGATCTATGGCTACACCTTC. Its protein product is CATSDQGQIYGYTF.

The chain combines TRBV19 with TRBJ2-1; D possibly corresponds to TRBD2 (5 bases). CDR3 length equals 15 residues. Per germline, CDR1 LNHDA and CDR2 SQIVND (reference sequence). V was cut by 5 bases and J by 4 bases, with 15 bases left in between. For the CDR3, the DNA is TGTGCCAGTAGTTCGTGGAGCGGCCCTTACAATGAGCAGTTCTTC. Translated: CASSSWSGPYNEQFF.